This paragraph reports one T cell receptor beta chain. This specimen belongs to a study of cytomegalovirus exposure and HLA in healthy donors. The germline gives CDR1 LNHNV, CDR2 YYDKDF (reference sequence). This CDR3 spans 14 amino acids. Between the trimmed V and J ends, which lost 9 bases and 0 bases, there was a span of 13 bases. PCR involved 60 Vbeta and 13 Jbeta primers. Profiling relied on immunoSEQ multiplex PCR, and the TCRdb table lists in-frame clones only, not all of them. The sample lists approximately 100,000 clones; over 65% were seen once. The V gene is TRBV15, the J gene TRBJ2-3, with a tentative D call TRBD2 (6 bases). This TCR was recovered from a female donor in good health and CMV-seropositive. Input material: PBMCs. The CDR3 nucleotides are TGTGCCACTTGGAGGGCTTCTAGCACAGATACGCAGTATTTT. Translating gives CATWRASSTDTQYF.